This T cell receptor beta chain was profiled in a study of T cells in Graves' hyperthyroidism and ophthalmopathy. Study findings and constraints: Most thyroid clonotypes that were expanded above 0.001 also turned up in blood.

The TCR beta CDR3 regions underwent amplification using RNA transcripts as the source. With the HTBI primer set, the TCR CDR3 went through a first round of RT-PCR. TCRdb reprocessed the multiplex PCR reads with MiXCR, giving one entry per CDR3 protein. The sample holds hundreds of thousands of distinct CDR3 sequences, more than 11% seen once. This clonotype was detected ten times or more. Its antigen is currently unknown. The CDR3 extends over 14 amino acids. Germline assignment: CDR1 MDHEN and CDR2 SYDVKM. V was trimmed by 5 bases and J by 1 base, leaving 11 bases between them. Hyperthyroidism patients were newly diagnosed, had disease duration under 2 months, and were aged 18 to 65 years.

The sequence came from a young woman with Graves' hyperthyroidism. The V call is TRBV28, the J call TRBJ1-1; D not resolved. The source material was blood. The CDR3 region has the DNA TGTGCCAGCAGTCCCTGGGGTGGGAACACTGAAGCTTTCTTT. This encodes CASSPWGGNTEAFF.